What follows is one T cell receptor (beta chain) and its context. Its antigen is unknown. V dropped 6 bases and J dropped 0 bases, with 6 bases sitting between them. The CDR3 contains 13 residues. Germline-derived CDR1 and CDR2 are MNHEY and SMNVEV (reference sequence). These data come from a study of CD8+ T cells in alopecia areata. Findings of the study overall: Scalp samples also contribute reads from the resident alphabeta T cells found in normal skin. It was lesional scalp, especially alopecia totalis/universalis, that showed higher clonality than normal scalp. Relative to mice, TCR sharing across patients was less clear, a difference possibly HLA-related.

After isolation, RNA underwent reverse transcription to generate cDNA as the sequencing template. Assay: immunoSEQ multiplex PCR; the TCRdb copy retains only in-frame clones and omits some. The repertoire includes some 170,000 clones, about 61% of them detected once, and 15% to 20% sits in the top ten. Noted treatment: oral pan-JAK inhibitor, 5-10 mg twice daily. Investigators sorted PBMCs to obtain both CD4+ and CD8+ T cells. The origin of this receptor is a human donor with alopecia areata. The V gene is TRBV27, the J gene TRBJ1-5, with D hard to call. The input for sequencing was CD4+ T cells sorted from blood, taken at approximately week 55, from a patient treated with tofacitinib. The CDR3 protein is CASRPDSNQPQHF. The CDR3 bases are TGTGCCAGCAGACCGGATAGCAATCAGCCCCAGCATTTT.